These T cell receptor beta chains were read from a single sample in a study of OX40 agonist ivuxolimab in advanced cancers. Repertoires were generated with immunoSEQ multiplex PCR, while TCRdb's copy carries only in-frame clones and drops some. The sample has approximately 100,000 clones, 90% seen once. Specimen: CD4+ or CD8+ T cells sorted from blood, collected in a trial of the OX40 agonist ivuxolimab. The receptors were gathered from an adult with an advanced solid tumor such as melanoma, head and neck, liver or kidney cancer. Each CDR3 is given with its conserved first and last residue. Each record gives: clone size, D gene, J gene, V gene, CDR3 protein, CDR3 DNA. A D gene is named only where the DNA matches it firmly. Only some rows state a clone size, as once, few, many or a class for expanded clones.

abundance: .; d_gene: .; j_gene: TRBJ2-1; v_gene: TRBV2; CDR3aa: CASRSGGYNEQFF; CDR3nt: TGTGCCAGCAGGTCTGGGGGCTACAATGAGCAGTTCTTC
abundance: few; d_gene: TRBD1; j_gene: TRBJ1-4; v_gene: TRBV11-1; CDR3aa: CASSPDRGGEKLFF; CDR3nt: TGTGCCAGCAGCCCTGACAGGGGAGGTGAAAAACTGTTTTTT
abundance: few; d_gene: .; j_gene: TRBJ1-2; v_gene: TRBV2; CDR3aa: CASSADSLTNYGYTF; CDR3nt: TGTGCCAGCAGTGCGGACAGTCTCACTAACTATGGCTACACCTTC
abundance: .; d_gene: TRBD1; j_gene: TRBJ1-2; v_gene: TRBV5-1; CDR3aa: CASSLDRGSYGYTF; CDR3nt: TGCGCCAGCAGCTTGGACAGGGGGTCCTATGGCTACACCTTC
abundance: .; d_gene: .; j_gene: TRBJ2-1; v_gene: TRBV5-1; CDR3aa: CASSLRARSSYNEQFF; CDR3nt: TGCGCCAGCAGCTTGAGGGCCAGGAGCTCCTACAATGAGCAGTTCTTC
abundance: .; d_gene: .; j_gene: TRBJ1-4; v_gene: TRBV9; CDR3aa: CASSVGTVQNEKLFF; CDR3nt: TGTGCCAGCAGCGTAGGAACAGTACAGAATGAAAAACTGTTTTTT
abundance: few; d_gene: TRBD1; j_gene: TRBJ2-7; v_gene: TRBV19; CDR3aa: CASSVGTGRSYEQYF; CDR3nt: TGTGCCAGTAGTGTCGGGACAGGGCGCTCCTACGAGCAGTACTTC
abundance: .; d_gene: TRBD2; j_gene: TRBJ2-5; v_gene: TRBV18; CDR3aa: CASSSGLAGPETQYF; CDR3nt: TGTGCCAGCTCGTCGGGACTAGCGGGACCTGAGACCCAGTACTTC
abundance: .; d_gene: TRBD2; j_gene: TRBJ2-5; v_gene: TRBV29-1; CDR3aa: CSARQGIAGGPGETQYF; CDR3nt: TGCAGCGCAAGACAGGGAATCGCGGGAGGGCCAGGAGAGACCCAGTACTTC
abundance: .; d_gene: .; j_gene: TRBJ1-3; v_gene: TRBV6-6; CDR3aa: CASSPIWSSGNTIYF; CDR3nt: TGTGCCAGCAGCCCTATTTGGAGTTCTGGAAACACCATATATTTT
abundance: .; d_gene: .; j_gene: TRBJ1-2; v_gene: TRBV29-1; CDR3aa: CSAGEGYDYGYTF; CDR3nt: TGCAGCGCAGGCGAGGGTTACGACTATGGCTACACCTTC
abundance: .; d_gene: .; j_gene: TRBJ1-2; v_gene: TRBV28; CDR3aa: CASSSIYGYTF; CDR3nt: TGTGCCAGCAGTTCCATCTATGGCTACACCTTC
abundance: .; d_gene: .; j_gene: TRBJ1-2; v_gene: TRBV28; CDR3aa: CASSFARRGNYGYTF; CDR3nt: TGTGCCAGCAGTTTCGCCCGGAGGGGTAACTATGGCTACACCTTC